This TCR beta chain was captured in a study of T cell clonality in common variable immunodeficiency. Blood samples were heparinized, roughly 4.5 to 8.5 ml per donor. Points from the study as a whole: CVID subjects shared fewer TCRbeta clones than healthy controls did. In common variable immunodeficiency, TCR beta chains reportedly carried fewer deletions and N-nucleotide insertions.

The sample holds many counts of this clone. The antigen remains unidentified. Read coverage stops 3 residues before the CDR3 terminus; the germline J gene supplies the remainder. Sequenced by immunoSEQ multiplex PCR; TCRdb stores in-frame clones only, minus some. This sample comprises fewer than 40,000 clones, none seen once only. V gave up 4 bases and J gave up 0 bases, with 18 bases separating them. This CDR3 has 17 residues. From germline, CDR1 is LGHNA and CDR2 YNFKEQ. The sample consisted of peripheral blood mononuclear cells. The V and J genes are TRBV4-2 and TRBJ1-1; possibly TRBD1 for D (6 bases). The TCR was taken from a person aged 18 to 75 in good health. The sequenced CDR3 bases are TGTGCCAGCAGCCGCGGGGGACAAGTCCCTATGAACACTGAA. Its translation: CASSRGGQVPMNTE. The full CDR3 reads CASSRGGQVPMNTEAFF.